These T cell receptor beta chains were read from a single sample in a study of human T cells and chemical hapten exposure. One entry per CDR3 protein results from TCRdb running MiXCR on the RACE reads. This table has 82,000 or so distinct CDR3 sequences, over 10% appearing once. The specimen comprised whole blood, sampled in connection with sensitization to the hapten diphenylcyclopropenone (DPC). The receptors were gathered from a woman aged 45-65 years with alopecia areata. Some clones in this sample may be carry-over from other donors' samples. CDR3s include the opening cysteine and the closing phenylalanine or tryptophan. A D gene is named only where the DNA matches it firmly. The listing skips clone size in some rows; elsewhere it reads once, few, many or a size class.

TRBV20-1,TRBJ2-7,-,many,TGCAGTGCCCCCGTACCAGCGGGCTCCTACGAGCAGTACTTC,CSAPVPAGSYEQYF
TRBV10-1,TRBJ2-1,-,many,TGCGCCAGTAGTACAGGGCTGGACAATGAGCAGTTCTTC,CASSTGLDNEQFF
TRBV5-4,TRBJ2-2,TRBD2,few,TGTGCCAGCAGCTTGGCCCGAAGTCTAGCGGGCTCCGGGGAGCTGTTTTTT,CASSLARSLAGSGELFF
TRBV28,TRBJ2-3,TRBD2,few,TGTGCCAGCAGTTTTCTCGGGAGGGCCAAAGATACGCAGTATTTT,CASSFLGRAKDTQYF
TRBV19,TRBJ2-1,TRBD2,many,TGTGCCAGCTCGGGACTAGCAAGATACAATGAGCAGTTCTTC,CASSGLARYNEQFF
TRBV29-1,TRBJ1-1,-,few,TGCAGCGCGTACTCCTTAACCAGGAACACTGAAGCTTTCTTT,CSAYSLTRNTEAFF
TRBV20-1,TRBJ1-5,-,many,TGCAGTGCTGGCGTTAACAGGGCGGGGCTTCGCAATCAGCCCCAGCATTTT,CSAGVNRAGLRNQPQHF
TRBV29-1,TRBJ1-1,-,many,TGCAGCGGAGAGCAAGGTCGGGGAGTTGCTGAAGCTTTCTTT,CSGEQGRGVAEAFF
TRBV11-2,TRBJ1-1,-,-,TGTGCCAGCAGACGACGGATGAACACTGAAGCTTTCTTT,CASRRRMNTEAFF
TRBV20-1,TRBJ1-5,-,-,TGCAGTGCTCTGGGTTCGAGGAATCAGCCCCAGCATTTT,CSALGSRNQPQHF
TRBV27,TRBJ2-7,-,-,TGTGCCAGCAAGGGGGTCAGGGCCGAAGACGTCGAGCAGTACTTC,CASKGVRAEDVEQYF
TRBV29-1,TRBJ2-5,-,-,TGCAGCGTTATGGTTGTCCCCCGGGGGATTACAGAGACCCAGTACTTC,CSVMVVPRGITETQYF
TRBV2,TRBJ2-5,TRBD1,-,TGTGCCAGCAGCCGAGGGACAGGGGCCCCCCAAGAGACCCAGTACTTC,CASSRGTGAPQETQYF
TRBV20-1,TRBJ2-7,TRBD2,-,TGCAGTGTCCGACTAGCGGGAGCCGGCGAGCAGTACTTC,CSVRLAGAGEQYF
TRBV10-3,TRBJ2-3,-,few,TGTGCCGTTACGGGCACAGATACGCAGTATTTT,CAVTGTDTQYF
TRBV20-1,TRBJ2-7,-,-,TGCAGTGCTAGAGATAGAGGCAGGGGAATCCCCTACGAGCAGTACTTC,CSARDRGRGIPYEQYF
TRBV21-1,TRBJ2-2,-,-,TGTGCCAGCAGCCCCGGGACAGGGGACACCGGGGAGCTGTTTTTT,CASSPGTGDTGELFF
TRBV5-1,TRBJ1-1,TRBD1,few,TGCGCCAGCAGCTTGGGCCGACAGGGAGGAACTGAAGCTTTCTTT,CASSLGRQGGTEAFF
TRBV29-1,TRBJ1-2,-,few,TGCAGCGTAACACTACATGGCTACACCTTC,CSVTLHGYTF
TRBV29-1,TRBJ2-5,-,many,TGCAGCGTCCGTGGGGCCAACCAAGAGACCCAGTACTTC,CSVRGANQETQYF
TRBV29-1,TRBJ1-2,-,many,TGCAGCGTTGAGTGGGGCCAGGCGAATGGCTACACCTTC,CSVEWGQANGYTF
TRBV20-1,TRBJ2-3,-,many,TGCAGTGCTAGACTAGCAGCTAGCACAGATACGCAGTATTTT,CSARLAASTDTQYF
TRBV6-5,TRBJ1-1,-,many,TGTGCCAGCAGTTACGCCGGAAAGACAGCTTTCTTT,CASSYAGKTAFF
TRBV18,TRBJ1-2,-,many,TGTGCCAGCTCACCACTCCCCCAGTACATCTATGGCTACACCTTC,CASSPLPQYIYGYTF
TRBV11-2,TRBJ2-1,-,-,TGTGCCAGCAGGTCAACTAGAGGCGTAGTAGGCAATGAGCAGTTCTTC,CASRSTRGVVGNEQFF
TRBV20-1,TRBJ1-5,-,-,TGCAGTGCTAGTATTGGGGATCAGCCCCAGCATTTT,CSASIGDQPQHF
TRBV29-1,TRBJ2-3,-,many,TGCAGCGTTGAATCAGAGACGCAGTATTTT,CSVESETQYF
TRBV2,TRBJ1-5,-,many,TGTGCCACCTCACGCGGTAGCAATCAGCCCCAGCATTTT,CATSRGSNQPQHF
TRBV7-3,TRBJ2-2,-,many,TGTGCCAGCAGCTCAAGACAGGACCCGAACACCGGGGAGCTGTTTTTT,CASSSRQDPNTGELFF
TRBV6-5,TRBJ2-1,-,few,TGTGCCAGCAGCCCTATTATATCGCCCCTTTCTGAGCAGTTCTTC,CASSPIISPLSEQFF
TRBV11-2,TRBJ2-7,-,many,TGTGCCAGCAGCTTATCCATCGAGCAGTACTTC,CASSLSIEQYF